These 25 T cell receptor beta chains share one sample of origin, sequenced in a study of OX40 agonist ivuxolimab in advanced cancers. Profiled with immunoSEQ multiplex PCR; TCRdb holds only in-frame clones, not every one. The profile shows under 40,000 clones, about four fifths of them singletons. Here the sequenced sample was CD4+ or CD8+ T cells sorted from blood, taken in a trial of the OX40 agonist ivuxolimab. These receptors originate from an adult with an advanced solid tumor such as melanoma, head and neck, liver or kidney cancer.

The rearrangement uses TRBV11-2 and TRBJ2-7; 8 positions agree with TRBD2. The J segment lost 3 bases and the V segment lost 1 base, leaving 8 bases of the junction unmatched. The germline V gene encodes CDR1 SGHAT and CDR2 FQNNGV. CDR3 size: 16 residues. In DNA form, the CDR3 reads TGTGCCAGCAGCTTAGGGATAGCGGGGACTAACTACGAGCAGTACTTC. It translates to CASSLGIAGTNYEQYF.

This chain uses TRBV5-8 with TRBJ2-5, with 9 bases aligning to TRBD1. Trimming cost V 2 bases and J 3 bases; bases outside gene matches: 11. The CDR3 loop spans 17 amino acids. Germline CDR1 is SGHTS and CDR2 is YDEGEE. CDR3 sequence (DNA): TGTGCCAGCAGCTTTAACTGGGGACAGGGAAGGAAAGAGACCCAGTACTTC. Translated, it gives CASSFNWGQGRKETQYF.

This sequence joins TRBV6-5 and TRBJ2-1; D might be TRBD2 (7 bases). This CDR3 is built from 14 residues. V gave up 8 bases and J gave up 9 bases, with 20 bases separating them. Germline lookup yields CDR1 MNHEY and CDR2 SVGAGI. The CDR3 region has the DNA TGTGCCAGCTCATGGGGGGGCTTAGAGGTTGAGCAGTTCTTC. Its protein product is CASSWGGLEVEQFF.

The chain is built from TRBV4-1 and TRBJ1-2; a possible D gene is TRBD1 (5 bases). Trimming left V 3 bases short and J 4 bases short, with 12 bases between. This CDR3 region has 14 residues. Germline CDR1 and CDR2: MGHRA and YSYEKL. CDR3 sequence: CASSQVDRPYGYTF. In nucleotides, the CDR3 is TGCGCCAGCAGCCAGGTTGACAGACCCTATGGCTACACCTTC.

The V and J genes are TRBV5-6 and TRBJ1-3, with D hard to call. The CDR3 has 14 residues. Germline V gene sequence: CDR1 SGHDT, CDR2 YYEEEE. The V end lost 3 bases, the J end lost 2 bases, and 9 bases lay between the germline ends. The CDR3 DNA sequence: TGTGCCAGCAGCTCCAACATTGCTGGAAACACCATATATTTT. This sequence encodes CASSSNIAGNTIYF. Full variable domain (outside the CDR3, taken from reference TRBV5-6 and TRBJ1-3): DAGVTQSPTHLIKTRGQQVTLRCSPKSGHDTVSWYQQALGQGPQFIFQYYEEEERQRGNFPDRFSGHQFPNYSSELNVNALLLGDSALYLCASSSNIAGNTIYFGEGSWLTVV.

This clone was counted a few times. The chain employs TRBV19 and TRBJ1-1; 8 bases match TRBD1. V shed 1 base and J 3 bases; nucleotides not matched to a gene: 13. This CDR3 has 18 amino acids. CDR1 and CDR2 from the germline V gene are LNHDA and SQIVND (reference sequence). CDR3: CASSIAPWTGRAYTEAFF. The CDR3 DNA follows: TGTGCCAGTAGTATAGCACCCTGGACAGGGAGGGCATACACTGAAGCTTTCTTT.

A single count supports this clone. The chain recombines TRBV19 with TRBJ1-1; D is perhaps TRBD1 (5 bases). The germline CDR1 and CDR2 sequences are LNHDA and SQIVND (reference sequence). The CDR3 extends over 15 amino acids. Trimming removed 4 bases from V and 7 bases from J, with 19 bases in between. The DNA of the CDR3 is TGTGCCAGTAGTAGGCGGGATACTGGGGCTATTGAAGCTTTCTTT. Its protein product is CASSRRDTGAIEAFF.

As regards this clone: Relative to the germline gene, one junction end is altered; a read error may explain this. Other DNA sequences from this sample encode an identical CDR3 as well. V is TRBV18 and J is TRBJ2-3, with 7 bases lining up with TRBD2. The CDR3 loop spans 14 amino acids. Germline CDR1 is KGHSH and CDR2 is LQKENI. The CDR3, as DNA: TGTGCCAGCTCGCCACGGACTAGGGTAGATACGCAGTATTTT. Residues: CASSPRTRVDTQYF.

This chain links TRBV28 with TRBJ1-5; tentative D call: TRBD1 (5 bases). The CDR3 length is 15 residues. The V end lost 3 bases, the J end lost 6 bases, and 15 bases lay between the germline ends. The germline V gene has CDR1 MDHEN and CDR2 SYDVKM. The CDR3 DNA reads TGTGCCAGCAGTTTGTGGCAGGGCGGTTCTCAGCCCCAGCATTTT. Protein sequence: CASSLWQGGSQPQHF.

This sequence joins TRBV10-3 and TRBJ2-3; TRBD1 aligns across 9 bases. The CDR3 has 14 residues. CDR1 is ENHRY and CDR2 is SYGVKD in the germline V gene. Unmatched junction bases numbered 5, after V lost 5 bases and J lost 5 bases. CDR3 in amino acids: CAISPGQGQDTQYF. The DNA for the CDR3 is TGTGCCATCAGTCCCGGACAGGGGCAAGATACGCAGTATTTT.

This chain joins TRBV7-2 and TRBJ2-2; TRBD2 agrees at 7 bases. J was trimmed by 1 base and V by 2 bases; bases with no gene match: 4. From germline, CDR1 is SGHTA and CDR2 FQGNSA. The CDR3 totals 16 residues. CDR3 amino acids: CASSLRGGGNTGELFF. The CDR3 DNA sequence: TGTGCCAGCAGCTTACGCGGCGGGGGGAACACCGGGGAGCTGTTTTTT.

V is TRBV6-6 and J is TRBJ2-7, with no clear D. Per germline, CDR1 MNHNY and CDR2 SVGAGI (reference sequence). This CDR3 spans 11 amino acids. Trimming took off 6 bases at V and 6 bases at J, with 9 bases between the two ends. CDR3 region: CASSTWGEQYF. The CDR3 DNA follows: TGTGCCAGCAGCACATGGGGCGAGCAGTACTTC.

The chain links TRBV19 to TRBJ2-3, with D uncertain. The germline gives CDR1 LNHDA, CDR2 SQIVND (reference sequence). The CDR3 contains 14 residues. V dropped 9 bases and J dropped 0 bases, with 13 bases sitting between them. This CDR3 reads CASRPLISTDTQYF. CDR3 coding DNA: TGTGCCAGCAGGCCCCTGATTAGCACAGATACGCAGTATTTT. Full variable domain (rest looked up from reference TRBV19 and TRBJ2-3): DGGITQSPKYLFRKEGQNVTLSCEQNLNHDAMYWYRQDPGQGLRLIYYSQIVNDFQKGDIAEGYSVSREKKESFPLTVTSAQKNPTAFYLCASRPLISTDTQYFGPGTRLTVL.

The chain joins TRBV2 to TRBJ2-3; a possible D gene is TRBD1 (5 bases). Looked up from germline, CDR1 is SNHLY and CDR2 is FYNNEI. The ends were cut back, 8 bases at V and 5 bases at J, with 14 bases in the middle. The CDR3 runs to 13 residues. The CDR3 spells CASGFYRRDTQYF. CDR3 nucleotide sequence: TGTGCCAGCGGATTTTACAGGAGAGATACGCAGTATTTT.

The CDR3 bases are TGTGCCAGCAGCTTAGGGACTTTCGACAATGAGCAGTTCTTC. Its protein product is CASSLGTFDNEQFF. The V and J genes are TRBV11-2 and TRBJ2-1; a weak D match, TRBD2 (5 bases). Trimming left V 1 base short and J 5 bases short, with 9 bases between. From germline, CDR1 is SGHAT and CDR2 FQNNGV. CDR3 length equals 14 residues.

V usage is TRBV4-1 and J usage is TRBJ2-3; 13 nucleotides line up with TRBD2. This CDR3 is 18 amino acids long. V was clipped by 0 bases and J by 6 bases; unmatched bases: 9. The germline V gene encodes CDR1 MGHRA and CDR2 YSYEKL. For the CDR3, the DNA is TGCGCCAGCAGCCAAGAGCTCGCGACTAGCGGGGGGCGGGATACGCAGTATTTT. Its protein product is CASSQELATSGGRDTQYF.

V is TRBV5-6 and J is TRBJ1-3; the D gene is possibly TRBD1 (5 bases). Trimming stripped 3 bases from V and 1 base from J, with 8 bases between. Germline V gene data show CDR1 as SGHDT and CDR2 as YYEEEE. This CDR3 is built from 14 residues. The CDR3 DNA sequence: TGTGCCAGCAGCTCCCAGGGTTCTGGAAACACCATATATTTT. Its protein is CASSSQGSGNTIYF. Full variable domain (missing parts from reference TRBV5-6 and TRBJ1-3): DAGVTQSPTHLIKTRGQQVTLRCSPKSGHDTVSWYQQALGQGPQFIFQYYEEEERQRGNFPDRFSGHQFPNYSSELNVNALLLGDSALYLCASSSQGSGNTIYFGEGSWLTVV.

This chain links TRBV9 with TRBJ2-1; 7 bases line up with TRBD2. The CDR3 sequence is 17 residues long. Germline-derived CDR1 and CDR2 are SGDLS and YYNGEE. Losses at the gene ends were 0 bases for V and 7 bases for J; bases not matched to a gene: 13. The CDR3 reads CASSVGGSVAGQNEQFF. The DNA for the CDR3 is TGTGCCAGCAGCGTAGGGGGATCGGTAGCGGGCCAGAATGAGCAGTTCTTC.

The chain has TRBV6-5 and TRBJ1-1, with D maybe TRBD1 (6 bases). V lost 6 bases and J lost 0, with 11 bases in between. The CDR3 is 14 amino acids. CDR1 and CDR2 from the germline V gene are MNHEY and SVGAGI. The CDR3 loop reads CASRQGSLNTEAFF. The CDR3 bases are TGTGCCAGCAGGCAGGGGTCCCTGAACACTGAAGCTTTCTTT.

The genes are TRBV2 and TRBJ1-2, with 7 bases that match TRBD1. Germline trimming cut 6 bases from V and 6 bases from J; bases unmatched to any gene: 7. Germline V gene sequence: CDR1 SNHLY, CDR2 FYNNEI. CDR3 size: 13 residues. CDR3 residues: CASRRQGSHGYTF. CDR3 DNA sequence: TGTGCCAGCAGACGACAGGGTTCGCATGGCTACACCTTC.

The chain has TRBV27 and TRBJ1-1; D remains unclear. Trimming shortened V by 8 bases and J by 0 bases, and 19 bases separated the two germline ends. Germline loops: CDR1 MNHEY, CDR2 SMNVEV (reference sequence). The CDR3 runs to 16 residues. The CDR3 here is CASLAAGDLMNTEAFF. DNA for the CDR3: TGTGCCAGCCTCGCGGCGGGAGATCTCATGAACACTGAAGCTTTCTTT.

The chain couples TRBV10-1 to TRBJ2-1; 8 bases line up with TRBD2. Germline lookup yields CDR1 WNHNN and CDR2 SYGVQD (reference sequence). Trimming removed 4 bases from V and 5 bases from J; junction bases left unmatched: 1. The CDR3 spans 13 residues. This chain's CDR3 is CASSAGGNNEQFF. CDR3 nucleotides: TGCGCCAGCAGTGCGGGAGGGAACAATGAGCAGTTCTTC.

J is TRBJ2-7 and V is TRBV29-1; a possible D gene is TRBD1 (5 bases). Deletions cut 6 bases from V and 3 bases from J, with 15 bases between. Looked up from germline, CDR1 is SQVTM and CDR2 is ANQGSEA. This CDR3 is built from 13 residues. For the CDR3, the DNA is TGCAGCGTCCCAAGAGGTGACAGCTACGAGCAGTACTTC. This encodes CSVPRGDSYEQYF.

DNA of the CDR3: TGTGCCAGTAGTAGGGTTCAGGGCGGCTACGAGCAGTACTTC. Protein product: CASSRVQGGYEQYF. The rearrangement joins TRBV19 to TRBJ2-7; possible D gene TRBD1, 5 bases. Trimming left V 4 bases short and J 3 bases short, with 13 bases between. This CDR3 region has 14 residues. CDR1 is LNHDA, CDR2 SQIVND, per germline (reference sequence).

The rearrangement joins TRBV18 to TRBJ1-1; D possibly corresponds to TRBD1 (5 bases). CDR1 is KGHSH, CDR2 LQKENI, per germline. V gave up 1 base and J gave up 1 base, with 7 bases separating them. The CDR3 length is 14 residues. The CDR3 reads CASSPLGTNTEAFF. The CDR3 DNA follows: TGTGCCAGCTCACCACTGGGGACGAACACTGAAGCTTTCTTT.